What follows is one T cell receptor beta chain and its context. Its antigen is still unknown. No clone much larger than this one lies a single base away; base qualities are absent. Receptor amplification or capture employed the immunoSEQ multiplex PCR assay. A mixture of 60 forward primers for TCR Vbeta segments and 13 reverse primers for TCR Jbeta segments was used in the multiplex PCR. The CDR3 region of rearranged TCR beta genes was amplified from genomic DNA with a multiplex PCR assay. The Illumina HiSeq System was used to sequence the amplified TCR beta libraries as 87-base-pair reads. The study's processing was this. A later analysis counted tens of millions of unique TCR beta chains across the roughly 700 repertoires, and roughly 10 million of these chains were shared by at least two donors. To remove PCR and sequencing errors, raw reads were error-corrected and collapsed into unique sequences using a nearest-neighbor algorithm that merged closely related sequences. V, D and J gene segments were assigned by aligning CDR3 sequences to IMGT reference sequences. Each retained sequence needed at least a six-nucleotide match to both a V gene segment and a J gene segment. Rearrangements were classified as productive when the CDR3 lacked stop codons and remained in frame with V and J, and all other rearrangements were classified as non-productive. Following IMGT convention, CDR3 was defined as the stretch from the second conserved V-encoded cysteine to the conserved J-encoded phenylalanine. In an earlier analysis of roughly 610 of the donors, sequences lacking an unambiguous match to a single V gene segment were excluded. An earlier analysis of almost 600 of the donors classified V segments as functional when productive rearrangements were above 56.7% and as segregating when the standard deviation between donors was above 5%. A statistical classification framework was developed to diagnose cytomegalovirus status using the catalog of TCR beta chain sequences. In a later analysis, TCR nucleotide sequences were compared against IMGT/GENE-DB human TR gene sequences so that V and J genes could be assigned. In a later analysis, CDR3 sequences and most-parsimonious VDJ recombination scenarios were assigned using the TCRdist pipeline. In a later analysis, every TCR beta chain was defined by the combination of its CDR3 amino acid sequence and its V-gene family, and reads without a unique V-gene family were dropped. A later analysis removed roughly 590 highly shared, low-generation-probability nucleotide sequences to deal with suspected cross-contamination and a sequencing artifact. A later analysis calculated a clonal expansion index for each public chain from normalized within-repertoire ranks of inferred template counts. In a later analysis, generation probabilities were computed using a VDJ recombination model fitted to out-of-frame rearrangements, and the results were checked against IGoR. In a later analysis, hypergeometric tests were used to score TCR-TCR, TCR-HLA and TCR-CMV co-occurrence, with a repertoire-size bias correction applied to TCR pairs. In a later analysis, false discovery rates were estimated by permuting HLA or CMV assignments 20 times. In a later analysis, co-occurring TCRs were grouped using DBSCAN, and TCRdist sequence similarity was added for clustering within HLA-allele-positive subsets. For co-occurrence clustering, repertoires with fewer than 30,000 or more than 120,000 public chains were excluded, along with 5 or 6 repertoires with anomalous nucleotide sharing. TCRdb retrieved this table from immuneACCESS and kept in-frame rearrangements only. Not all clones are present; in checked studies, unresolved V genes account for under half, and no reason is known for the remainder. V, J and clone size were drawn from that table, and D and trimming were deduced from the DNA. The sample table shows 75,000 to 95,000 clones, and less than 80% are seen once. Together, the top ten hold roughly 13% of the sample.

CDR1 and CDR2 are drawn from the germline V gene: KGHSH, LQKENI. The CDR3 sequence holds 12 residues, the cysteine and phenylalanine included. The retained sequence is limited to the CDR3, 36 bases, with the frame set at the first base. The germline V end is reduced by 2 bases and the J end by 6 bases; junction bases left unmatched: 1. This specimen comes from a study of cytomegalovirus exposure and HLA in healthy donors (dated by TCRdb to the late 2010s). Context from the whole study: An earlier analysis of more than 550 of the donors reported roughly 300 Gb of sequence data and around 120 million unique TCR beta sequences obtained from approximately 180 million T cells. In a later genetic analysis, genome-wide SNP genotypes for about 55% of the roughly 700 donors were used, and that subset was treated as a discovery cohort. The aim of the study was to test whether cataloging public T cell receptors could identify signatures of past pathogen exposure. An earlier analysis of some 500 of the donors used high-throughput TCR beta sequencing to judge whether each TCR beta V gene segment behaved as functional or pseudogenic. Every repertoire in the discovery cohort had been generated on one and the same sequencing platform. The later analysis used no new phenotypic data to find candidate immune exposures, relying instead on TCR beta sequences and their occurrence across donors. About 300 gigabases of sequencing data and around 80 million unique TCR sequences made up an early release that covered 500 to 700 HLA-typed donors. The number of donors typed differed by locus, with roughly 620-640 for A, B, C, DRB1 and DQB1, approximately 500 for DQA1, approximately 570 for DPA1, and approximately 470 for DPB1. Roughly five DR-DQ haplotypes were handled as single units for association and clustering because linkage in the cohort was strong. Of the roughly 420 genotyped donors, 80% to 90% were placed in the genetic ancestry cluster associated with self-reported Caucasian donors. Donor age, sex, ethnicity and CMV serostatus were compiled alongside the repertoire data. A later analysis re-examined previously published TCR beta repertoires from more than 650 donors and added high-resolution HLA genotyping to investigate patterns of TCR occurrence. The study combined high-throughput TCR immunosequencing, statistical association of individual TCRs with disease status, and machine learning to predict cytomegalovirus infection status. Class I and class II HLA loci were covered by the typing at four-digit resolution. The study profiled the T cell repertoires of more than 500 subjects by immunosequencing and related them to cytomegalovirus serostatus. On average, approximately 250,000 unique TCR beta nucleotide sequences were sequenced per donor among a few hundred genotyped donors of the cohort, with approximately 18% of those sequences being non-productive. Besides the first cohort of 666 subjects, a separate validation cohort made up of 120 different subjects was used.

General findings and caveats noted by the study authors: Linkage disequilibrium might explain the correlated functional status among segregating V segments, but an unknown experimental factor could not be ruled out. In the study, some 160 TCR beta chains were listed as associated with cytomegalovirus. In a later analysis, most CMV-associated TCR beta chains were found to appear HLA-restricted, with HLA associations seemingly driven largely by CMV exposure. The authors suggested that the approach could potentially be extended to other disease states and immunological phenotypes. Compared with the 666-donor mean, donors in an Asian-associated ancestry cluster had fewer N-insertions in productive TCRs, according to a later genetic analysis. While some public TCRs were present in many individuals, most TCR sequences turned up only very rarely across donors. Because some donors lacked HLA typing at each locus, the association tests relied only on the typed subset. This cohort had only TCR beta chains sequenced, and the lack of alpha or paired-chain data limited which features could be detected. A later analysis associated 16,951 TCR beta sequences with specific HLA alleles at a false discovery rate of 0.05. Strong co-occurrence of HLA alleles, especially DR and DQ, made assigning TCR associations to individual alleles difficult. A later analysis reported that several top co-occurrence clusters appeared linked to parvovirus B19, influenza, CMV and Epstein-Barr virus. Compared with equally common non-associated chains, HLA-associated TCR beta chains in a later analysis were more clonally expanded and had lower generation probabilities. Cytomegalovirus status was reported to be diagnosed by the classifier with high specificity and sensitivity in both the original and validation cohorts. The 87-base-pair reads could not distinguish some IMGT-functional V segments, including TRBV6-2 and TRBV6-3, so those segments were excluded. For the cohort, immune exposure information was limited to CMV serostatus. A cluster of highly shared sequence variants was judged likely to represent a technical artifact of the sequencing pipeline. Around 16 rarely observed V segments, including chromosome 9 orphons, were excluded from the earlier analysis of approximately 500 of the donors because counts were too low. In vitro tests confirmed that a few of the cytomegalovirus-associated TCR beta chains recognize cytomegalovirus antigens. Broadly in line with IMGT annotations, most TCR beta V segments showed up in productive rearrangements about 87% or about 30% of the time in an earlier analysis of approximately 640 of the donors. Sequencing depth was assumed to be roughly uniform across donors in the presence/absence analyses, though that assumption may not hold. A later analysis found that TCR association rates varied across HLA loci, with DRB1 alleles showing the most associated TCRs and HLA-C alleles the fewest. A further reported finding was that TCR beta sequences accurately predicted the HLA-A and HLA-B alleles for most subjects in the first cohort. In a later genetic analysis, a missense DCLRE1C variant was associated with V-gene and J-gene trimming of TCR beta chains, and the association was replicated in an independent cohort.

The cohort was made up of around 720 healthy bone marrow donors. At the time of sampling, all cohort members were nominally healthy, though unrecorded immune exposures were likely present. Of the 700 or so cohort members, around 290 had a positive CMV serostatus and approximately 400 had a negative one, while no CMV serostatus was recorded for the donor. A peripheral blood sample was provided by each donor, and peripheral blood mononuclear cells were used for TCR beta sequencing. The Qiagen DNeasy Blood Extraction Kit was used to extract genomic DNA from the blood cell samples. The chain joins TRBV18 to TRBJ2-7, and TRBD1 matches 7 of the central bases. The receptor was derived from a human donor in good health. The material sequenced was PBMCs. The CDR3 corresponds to CASSPAGGEQYF. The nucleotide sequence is TGTGCCAGCTCACCAGCAGGGGGCGAGCAGTACTTC.